The rows below give T cell receptor beta chains drawn from one sample of a study of T cell responses to AZD1222 COVID-19 vaccine. Profiled with immunoSEQ multiplex PCR; TCRdb holds only in-frame clones, not every one. The table has some 80,000 clones, approximately 88% seen once. Sequencing was performed on peripheral blood, taken 28 days after the second dose of the MenACWY control vaccine. These receptors all stem from an adult who received the MenACWY meningococcal vaccine as a control. Both conserved end residues are part of each CDR3. The D gene is left open where the match is weak. The listing skips clone size in some rows; elsewhere it reads once, few, many or a size class.

>TRBJ2-7|TRBV12-5|NA|14|TRBD1
TGTGCTAGTGGTCCGGGACAGGGGGCCTACGAGCAGTACTTC
CASGPGQGAYEQYF
>TRBJ2-7|TRBV5-4|NA|16|NA
TGTGCCAGCAGCTTGGCCCCCGGTCAGGGATCCTACGAGCAGTACTTC
CASSLAPGQGSYEQYF
>TRBJ2-2|TRBV5-4|NA|16|NA
TGTGCCAGCAGCATCCCCCGGACGGGTGGGACCGGGGAGCTGTTTTTT
CASSIPRTGGTGELFF
>TRBJ1-5|TRBV30|NA|14|NA
TGTGCCTGGAGTGTCGAATATAGCAATCAGCCCCAGCATTTT
CAWSVEYSNQPQHF
>TRBJ2-2|TRBV11-3|few|13|TRBD1
TGTGCCAGCAGCCGGGACAGGGCCGGGGAGCTGTTTTTT
CASSRDRAGELFF
>TRBJ2-7|TRBV7-9|NA|14|TRBD2
TGTGCCAGCAGCCCCGGCGGGGGGGCCTACGAGCAGTACTTC
CASSPGGGAYEQYF
>TRBJ1-2|TRBV5-4|NA|15|TRBD1
TGTGCCAGCAGCTTGCGTCAGGGGGCGCAACCTGGCTACACCTTC
CASSLRQGAQPGYTF
>TRBJ1-5|TRBV29-1|NA|12|NA
TGCAGCGTTCAAGGGGATAATCAGCCCCAGCATTTT
CSVQGDNQPQHF
>TRBJ2-1|TRBV6-1|few|14|TRBD1
TGTGCCAGCAGTGAAAGGACAGGGCCTGGGGGACGGTTCTTC
CASSERTGPGGRFF
>TRBJ1-1|TRBV3-1/TRBV3-2|NA|17|TRBD1
TGTGCCAGCATAAACAAACCCCGGACAGGACAGAACACTGAAGCTTTCTTT
CASINKPRTGQNTEAFF
>TRBJ1-5|TRBV19|few|15|NA
TGTGCCAGTAGTATACCCCCACAGGGTAATCAGCCCCAGCATTTT
CASSIPPQGNQPQHF
>TRBJ1-3|TRBV5-1|NA|20|NA
TGCGCCAGCAGCTTGGCCGACAGTAGGCAGGACAACAACTCTGGAAACACCATATATTTT
CASSLADSRQDNNSGNTIYF
>TRBJ1-2|TRBV7-2|NA|17|NA
TGTGCCAGCAGCTTAAGTGCAGGGGAGGTTGTTAACTATGGCTACACCTTC
CASSLSAGEVVNYGYTF
>TRBJ1-2|TRBV12-5|NA|15|TRBD1
TGTGCTAGTGCCCAAGGGACAGGGGTGTTGGATGGCTACACCTTC
CASAQGTGVLDGYTF